One sample yielded the 21 T cell receptor beta chains listed below, sequenced in a study of cytomegalovirus exposure and HLA in healthy donors. Vbeta (60) and Jbeta (13) primers were used in the PCR. Sequencing used immunoSEQ multiplex PCR; TCRdb keeps in-frame clones, though not all of them. The table has under 200,000 clones, roughly 82% seen once. Material for sequencing was PBMCs. All receptors come from a man aged 45-65 years in good health and CMV-seropositive.

V usage is TRBV7-9 and J usage is TRBJ1-1; D may be TRBD1 (6 bases). This CDR3 has 17 residues. Germline V gene sequence: CDR1 SEHNR, CDR2 FQNEAQ (reference sequence). V lost 1 base, J lost 0 bases, and 15 bases lay in between. As DNA, the CDR3 is TGTGCCAGCAGCTTAGAAGGGGACACCAACATGAACACTGAAGCTTTCTTT. Encoded protein: CASSLEGDTNMNTEAFF.

The V gene is TRBV19, the J gene TRBJ2-7; 9 nucleotides agree with TRBD1. V shed 0 bases, J shed 6 bases, and the junction held 9 bases outside the gene matches. CDR1 LNHDA and CDR2 SQIVND come from the germline V gene (reference sequence). This CDR3 comprises 16 residues. CDR3 sequence: CASSIDGTGTNGEQYF. Here the CDR3 DNA reads TGTGCCAGTAGTATAGATGGGACAGGGACGAATGGCGAGCAGTACTTC. Based on the CDR3 plus reference TRBV19 and TRBJ2-7, the full variable domain is DGGITQSPKYLFRKEGQNVTLSCEQNLNHDAMYWYRQDPGQGLRLIYYSQIVNDFQKGDIAEGYSVSREKKESFPLTVTSAQKNPTAFYLCASSIDGTGTNGEQYFGPGTRLTVT.

This clone was seen just once. The chain carries TRBV6-4 and TRBJ2-3, with D perhaps TRBD1 (8 bases). The CDR3 spans 17 residues. CDR1 is MRHNA and CDR2 is SNTAGT in the germline V gene. V was shortened by 6 bases and J by 3 bases, with 22 bases between the two germline ends. CDR3 residues: CASSISPTGGGTDTQYF. The DNA of the CDR3 is TGTGCCAGCAGCATCAGCCCAACAGGGGGAGGGACAGATACGCAGTATTTT.

The V and J genes are TRBV30 and TRBJ2-7; tentative D call: TRBD1 (6 bases). V dropped 4 bases and J dropped 0 bases, with 13 bases sitting between them. This CDR3 has 14 amino acids. The germline gives CDR1 GTSNPN, CDR2 SVGIG (reference sequence). CDR3 sequence: CAWMGRRGSYEQYF. The CDR3 coding sequence is TGTGCCTGGATGGGGCGCAGGGGCTCCTACGAGCAGTACTTC.

V and J are TRBV4-3 and TRBJ2-3; TRBD2 agrees at 10 bases. Germline V lookup: CDR1 LGHNA, CDR2 YSLEER. Unmatched junction bases numbered 5, after V lost 1 base and J lost 4 bases. This CDR3 contains 16 residues. CDR3 in amino acids: CASSQGGLATADTQYF. The DNA for the CDR3 is TGCGCCAGCAGCCAAGGGGGACTAGCGACCGCAGATACGCAGTATTTT.

The rearrangement joins TRBV4-3 to TRBJ1-1, with a possible D match to TRBD1 (6 bases). The CDR3 has 13 amino acids. Germline-derived CDR1 and CDR2 are LGHNA and YSLEER. Trimming left V 8 bases short and J 1 base short, with 11 bases between. The DNA for the CDR3 is TGCGCCAGCGGCGGACAGTGGAACACTGAAGCTTTCTTT. Its translation: CASGGQWNTEAFF.

The chain recombines TRBV2 with TRBJ2-7; 8 bases are shared with TRBD2. V dropped 3 bases and J dropped 4; count of bases not matched to a gene: 8. Germline V lookup: CDR1 SNHLY, CDR2 FYNNEI. The CDR3 runs to 15 residues. The CDR3 is CASSEASGLRYEQYF. CDR3 nucleotides: TGTGCCAGCAGTGAGGCTAGCGGGTTGCGATACGAGCAGTACTTC.

J is TRBJ1-2 and V is TRBV5-1; no reliable D call. This CDR3 comprises 13 residues. Germline loops: CDR1 SGHRS, CDR2 YFSETQ. V lost 2 bases to trimming and J lost 3 bases, with 8 bases between them. In nucleotides, the CDR3 is TGCGCCAGCAGCTTACGGGTTGACTATGGCTACACCTTC. It yields the protein CASSLRVDYGYTF.

V and J are TRBV6-5 and TRBJ2-1, with a possible D match to TRBD2 (5 bases). Trimming took off 6 bases at V and 0 bases at J, with 9 bases between the two ends. The CDR3 runs 14 residues. Germline V lookup: CDR1 MNHEY, CDR2 SVGAGI. The CDR3 DNA reads TGTGCCAGCAGGGCCGGGGTCTCCTACAATGAGCAGTTCTTC. Translation: CASRAGVSYNEQFF.

The CDR3 sequence: CASSLNRADGELFF. In nucleotides, the CDR3 is TGTGCCAGCAGTCTAAACAGGGCAGACGGGGAGCTGTTTTTT. The rearrangement links TRBV2 to TRBJ2-2, with D possibly being TRBD1 (6 bases). The CDR3 loop spans 14 amino acids. CDR1 SNHLY and CDR2 FYNNEI come from the germline V gene. V was pared by 5 bases and J by 7 bases, with 14 bases between.

The chain links TRBV28 to TRBJ2-2; the D gene is possibly TRBD2 (6 bases). Trimming left V 2 bases short and J 4 bases short, with 8 bases between. The CDR3 is 14 amino acids. Germline V CDR1 and CDR2: MDHEN, SYDVKM. The CDR3 reads CASSLTGVTGELFF. The CDR3 coding sequence is TGTGCCAGCAGTTTAACGGGAGTCACCGGGGAGCTGTTTTTT. Combining the CDR3 with reference TRBV28 and TRBJ2-2 gives the whole variable domain DVKVTQSSRYLVKRTGEKVFLECVQDMDHENMFWYRQDPGLGLRLIYFSYDVKMKEKGDIPEGYSVSREKKERFSLILESASTNQTSMYLCASSLTGVTGELFFGEGSRLTVL.

This sequence joins TRBV25-1 and TRBJ2-5; tentatively, D is TRBD2 (6 bases). The end of the DNA fits TRBJ2-7 better, so the J call may be wrong. This CDR3 is built from 15 residues. Germline CDR1 and CDR2: MGHDK and SYGVNS. This CDR3 is CASSDAGQPPYEQYF. Written as DNA, the CDR3 is TGTGCCAGCAGTGATGCGGGGCAGCCCCCTTACGAGCAGTACTTC.

CDR3 sequence reads: CASSYQGWQPQHF. CDR3 DNA: TGTGCCAGCAGCTACCAGGGATGGCAGCCCCAGCATTTT. V usage is TRBV7-8 and J usage is TRBJ1-5; D is perhaps TRBD1 (5 bases). V gave up 4 bases and J gave up 7 bases, with 11 bases separating them. CDR1 SGHVS and CDR2 FQNEAQ come from the germline V gene. This CDR3 is built from 13 residues.

This chain links TRBV1 with TRBJ1-2. TRBV1 is assigned pseudogene status. This CDR3 has 15 residues. CDR3: CTSSQVRGGHYGYTF. The DNA for the CDR3 is TGCACCAGCAGCCAAGTCCGGGGAGGGCACTATGGCTACACCTTC.

The chain links TRBV9 to TRBJ2-2; maybe TRBD2 (6 bases). With 6 bases removed from V and 7 bases from J, the gap between germline ends came to 19 bases. The CDR3 is 15 amino acids. The germline V gene has CDR1 SGDLS and CDR2 YYNGEE. The CDR3 sequence: CASKRGPSEGGELFF. The CDR3 DNA reads TGTGCCAGCAAGCGTGGGCCTAGCGAGGGCGGGGAGCTGTTTTTT. Drawing the rest from reference TRBV9 and TRBJ2-2, the complete variable domain is DSGVTQTPKHLITATGQRVTLRCSPRSGDLSVYWYQQSLDQGLQFLIQYYNGEERAKGNILERFSAQQFPDLHSELNLSSLELGDSALYFCASKRGPSEGGELFFGEGSRLTVL.

The chain employs TRBV6-5 and TRBJ2-1; 8 bases agree with TRBD2. CDR3 length: 15 residues. The germline CDR1 and CDR2 sequences are MNHEY and SVGAGI. Germline trimming cut 2 bases from V and 3 bases from J; bases unmatched to any gene: 3. The CDR3 is CASSYGLADYNEQFF. The DNA for the CDR3 is TGTGCCAGCAGTTACGGACTAGCAGACTACAATGAGCAGTTCTTC.

The genes are TRBV4-3 and TRBJ2-7; D gene uncertain. The V end was cut by 0 bases, the J end by 4 bases, with 13 bases between. The CDR3 has 15 residues. CDR1 and CDR2 from the germline V gene are LGHNA and YSLEER. CDR3 DNA: TGCGCCAGCAGCCAAGATCTCATCGGTGCATACGAGCAGTACTTC. Protein: CASSQDLIGAYEQYF.

The chain carries TRBV7-2 and TRBJ2-7; 8 positions match TRBD2. CDR1 is SGHTA and CDR2 is FQGNSA in the germline V gene. Germline trimming cut 6 bases from V and 2 bases from J; bases unmatched to any gene: 9. The CDR3 runs 15 residues. The CDR3 DNA follows: TGTGCCAGCAGAACTAACCCGGGGGGGGCCTACGAGCAGTACTTC. Protein: CASRTNPGGAYEQYF.

This chain links TRBV9 with TRBJ2-7; 10 positions agree with TRBD1. V lost 4 bases to trimming and J lost 4 bases; unmatched junction nucleotides: 8. CDR1 SGDLS and CDR2 YYNGEE come from the germline V gene. The CDR3 is 15 residues long. CDR3 bases: TGTGCCAGCAGCTCAACGGGACAGGGGATTTACGAGCAGTACTTC. Amino acid sequence: CASSSTGQGIYEQYF.

This chain connects TRBV5-5 to TRBJ2-3, with D tentatively TRBD2 (6 bases). The CDR3 consists of 16 residues. V lost 4 bases and J 0 bases, leaving 15 bases between the germline ends. CDR1 is SGHKS, CDR2 YYEKEE, per germline (reference sequence). Here the CDR3 reads CASSPLVLASTDTQYF. CDR3 nucleotides: TGTGCCAGCAGCCCCCTCGTTCTAGCGAGCACAGATACGCAGTATTTT. Based on the CDR3 plus reference TRBV5-5 and TRBJ2-3, the full variable domain is DAGVTQSPTHLIKTRGQQVTLRCSPISGHKSVSWYQQVLGQGPQFIFQYYEKEERGRGNFPDRFSARQFPNYSSELNVNALLLGDSALYLCASSPLVLASTDTQYFGPGTRLTVL.

The chain joins TRBV10-1 to TRBJ2-1; no clear D. Between the trimmed V and J ends, which lost 0 bases and 4 bases, there was a span of 22 bases. CDR3 length equals 19 residues. Germline assignment: CDR1 WNHNN and CDR2 SYGVQD (reference sequence). In nucleotides, the CDR3 is TGCGCCAGCAGTGAGTCGATAAAGAGATACTACAACCTTTACAATGAGCAGTTCTTC. It is translated as CASSESIKRYYNLYNEQFF.